One T cell receptor beta chain is described in this entry. In this sample, this clonotype turned up many times. Its antigen target is currently unknown. Base qualities are not provided; no much larger clone lies one nucleotide away. According to the germline V gene, CDR1 reads ENHRY and CDR2 reads SYGVKD. Spanning cysteine to phenylalanine, the CDR3 consists of 13 amino acids. The read is trimmed to its CDR3 DNA, 39 bases read in frame from base 1. This entry is derived from a study of T cell repertoires in cytomegalovirus infection (dated by TCRdb to the late 2010s). Describing the broader study: The HLA type of each donor mattered for the analysis, because public TCR beta signatures pointed to carriage of CMV infection along with the matching HLA type. What the study reported, not specific to this receptor: In both this cohort and an independent roughly 350-donor cohort, the cumulative frequency of public TCR beta family members distinguished carriers of CMV infection plus the relevant HLA type. The ex vivo response was dominated by HLA-C-restricted CMV-specific TCR beta clonotypes, which also provided the single most frequent clonotype in two of eight donors.

The sequencing machine was an Illumina HiSeq 1500. TCRdb reran the public reads through fastp at Q25 and MiXCR, keeping productive beta chains. CDR3 protein duplicates are merged, each entry listing the most common genes and DNA. Here the sample has around 120,000 distinct CDR3 sequences; more than 7% occur a single time. In total, the top ten clones hold roughly a tenth of the sample. The chain couples TRBV10-3 to TRBJ1-2, with TRBD1 perhaps the D gene, on 5 matching bases. The sequence was collected from a human donor in good health (CMV status not recorded). Some clones in this sample may be carry-over from other donors' samples. The sequenced sample was PBMCs. The nucleotide sequence reads TGTGCTTTGTCCCCGGACACCTCTTATGGCTACACCTTC. The encoded protein is CALSPDTSYGYTF.